This TCR beta chain comes out of a study of T-cell reconstitution after alpha-beta-depleted transplantation in children. The CDR3 loop spans 12 amino acids. Trimming cost V 2 bases and J 5 bases, with 6 bases left between them. Per the germline V gene, CDR1 is MNHEY and CDR2 is SVGEGT. Researchers prepared the TCRbeta library using unique molecular identifiers, the study reports. TCRdb re-called the PCR reads with MiXCR, one entry per CDR3 protein. This sample yields approximately 170,000 distinct CDR3 sequences, of which roughly 10% are seen a single time; around 13% belongs to the top ten. General study findings and limits: At day 60, the high TCRbeta diversity found in some patients originated from recipient T cells and thymic progenitors that had survived. Counts and diversity of T cells one year after transplant came mostly from newly produced T cells. Reportedly, roughly two months post-transplant, alpha-beta T cells arose from several hundred expanded graft clones.

This clonotype was counted at least ten times. The target antigen is unknown. Here the sequenced sample was PBMCs, taken before TCRalphabeta/CD19-depleted stem cell transplant. This sequence was found in a boy aged 2-9 years with acute myeloid leukemia, due to receive a stem cell transplant. This chain links TRBV6-2 or TRBV6-3 with TRBJ2-5; D is undetermined. The CDR3 bases are TGTGCCAGCAGTTACGTTACGGAGACCCAGTACTTC. Its protein product is CASSYVTETQYF.